Listed below are T cell receptor beta chains from one sample, sequenced in a study of blood T cell repertoires in COVID-19. Generated by immunoSEQ multiplex PCR, the TCRdb table keeps only in-frame clones and is missing some. The sample shows some 290,000 clones, roughly 80% of them seen only once. The sample consisted of peripheral blood. The receptors were gathered from a man in his sixties who had recovered from COVID-19. CDR3s include the opening cysteine and the closing phenylalanine or tryptophan. D genes are given only for firm matches. The size entry is marked missing in some rows and otherwise reads once, few, many or a size class.

V	size	D	J	length	CDR3	DNA
TRBV5-1	few	.	TRBJ2-1	19	CASSLNPLGLASSYNEQFF	TGCGCCAGCAGCTTAAACCCCCTTGGACTGGCGAGCTCCTACAATGAGCAGTTCTTC
TRBV5-1	few	TRBD2	TRBJ2-4	17	CASSVSGTSLAKNIQYF	TGCGCCAGCAGCGTATCCGGGACTAGCTTAGCCAAAAACATTCAGTACTTC
TRBV12-5	.	TRBD2	TRBJ2-3	18	CASGKPGLAGVGTDTQYF	TGTGCTAGTGGTAAGCCGGGACTAGCGGGAGTAGGCACAGATACGCAGTATTTT
TRBV7-9	.	TRBD1	TRBJ2-4	16	CASSQKTGRAKNIQYF	TGTGCCAGCAGCCAAAAGACAGGGAGAGCCAAAAACATTCAGTACTTC
TRBV15	once	TRBD2	TRBJ2-1	16	CATSIPGLAVYNEQFF	TGTGCCACCAGCATACCGGGACTAGCGGTATACAATGAGCAGTTCTTC
TRBV19	.	.	TRBJ2-1	13	CASSPRGFNEQFF	TGTGCCAGTAGTCCTAGGGGGTTCAATGAGCAGTTCTTC
TRBV27	once	.	TRBJ2-1	13	CASSPGRGNEQFF	TGTGCCAGCAGTCCAGGCAGGGGCAATGAGCAGTTCTTC
TRBV7-2	.	.	TRBJ2-1	15	CASSLRGGGSNEQFF	TGTGCCAGCAGCTTACGAGGGGGGGGTTCGAATGAGCAGTTCTTC
TRBV5-4	.	.	TRBJ1-1	12	CASQTANTEAFF	TGTGCCAGCCAGACAGCGAACACTGAAGCTTTCTTT
TRBV4-2	.	TRBD2	TRBJ2-2	18	CASSLGLAGGPNTGELFF	TGTGCCAGCAGCCTTGGACTAGCGGGAGGGCCTAACACCGGGGAGCTGTTTTTT
TRBV5-1	.	.	TRBJ1-2	11	CASGTAYGYTF	TGCGCCAGCGGAACAGCATATGGCTACACCTTC
TRBV3-1/TRBV3-2	.	TRBD1	TRBJ1-6	16	CASSQGGQVVNSPLHF	TGTGCCAGCAGCCAAGGAGGACAGGTCGTTAATTCACCCCTCCACTTT
TRBV4-1	.	TRBD2	TRBJ2-5	16	CASSQESGGLLETQYF	TGCGCCAGCAGCCAAGAAAGCGGGGGGCTGTTGGAGACCCAGTACTTC
TRBV5-4	few	.	TRBJ2-1	14	CASSPATSSNEQFF	TGTGCCAGCAGCCCTGCGACTAGTTCCAATGAGCAGTTCTTC
TRBV30	.	.	TRBJ1-6	12	CAWKTGNSPLHF	TGTGCCTGGAAGACAGGAAATTCACCCCTCCACTTT
TRBV9	.	TRBD2	TRBJ2-1	15	CASSVEVAGGYEQFF	TGTGCCAGCAGCGTAGAGGTAGCGGGAGGGTATGAGCAGTTCTTC
TRBV3-1/TRBV3-2	.	.	TRBJ2-5	15	CASSQGLTVQETQYF	TGTGCCAGCAGCCAAGGATTAACGGTACAAGAGACCCAGTACTTC
TRBV5-1	.	TRBD2	TRBJ2-3	21	CASARDAVGTSGRPSTDTQYF	TGCGCCAGCGCCCGCGATGCCGTCGGGACTAGCGGGAGGCCTAGCACAGATACGCAGTATTTT
TRBV28	.	.	TRBJ1-1	13	CASIHTRGTEAFF	TGTGCCAGCATTCACACCCGGGGCACTGAAGCTTTCTTT
TRBV6-1	.	TRBD1	TRBJ2-5	16	CASSAGGLGGKETQYF	TGTGCCAGCAGTGCGGGCGGGCTAGGGGGCAAAGAGACCCAGTACTTC
TRBV6-6	few	.	TRBJ1-5	15	CASSYLDTSNQPQHF	TGTGCCAGCAGTTACCTGGACACCAGCAATCAGCCCCAGCATTTT
TRBV6-1	.	TRBD2	TRBJ2-7	17	CASSDGTSGGGSYEQYF	TGTGCCAGCAGTGACGGGACTAGCGGAGGTGGCTCCTACGAGCAGTACTTC
TRBV27	.	TRBD2	TRBJ2-7	14	CASSLRGGAYEQYF	TGTGCCAGCAGTTTACGGGGGGGGGCCTACGAGCAGTACTTC
TRBV10-3	.	TRBD1	TRBJ1-3	15	CATGRDSLSGNTIYF	TGTGCCACAGGGCGGGACAGCTTGTCTGGAAACACCATATATTTT
TRBV6-5	.	TRBD1	TRBJ1-2	13	CASSRDRDYGYTF	TGTGCCAGCAGTCGGGACAGGGACTATGGCTACACCTTC
TRBV9	.	.	TRBJ2-2	15	CASSGGLWNTGELFF	TGTGCCAGCAGCGGGGGACTCTGGAACACCGGGGAGCTGTTTTTT
TRBV3-1/TRBV3-2	.	.	TRBJ1-2	15	CASSQLRVPLGGYTF	TGTGCCAGCAGCCAACTCAGGGTCCCTCTGGGTGGCTACACCTTC
TRBV5-1	once	TRBD1	TRBJ1-1	16	CASSLRTGGVDTEAFF	TGCGCCAGCAGCTTGCGGACAGGGGGCGTCGACACTGAAGCTTTCTTT
TRBV5-4	.	.	TRBJ2-1	13	CASSLARAGEQFF	TGTGCCAGCAGCTTGGCCAGGGCGGGAGAGCAGTTCTTC
TRBV5-5	.	.	TRBJ2-2	14	CASSRQGRAGELFF	TGTGCCAGCAGCCGACAGGGGAGGGCCGGGGAGCTGTTTTTT
TRBV27	.	TRBD1	TRBJ1-1	14	CASSLQGANTEAFF	TGTGCCAGCAGTTTACAGGGGGCGAACACTGAAGCTTTCTTT
TRBV9	once	.	TRBJ2-5	14	CASSVRGAAETQYF	TGTGCCAGCAGCGTACGGGGGGCGGCAGAGACCCAGTACTTC
TRBV11-1	.	TRBD2	TRBJ2-1	16	CASSLEGTSAYNEQFF	TGTGCCAGCAGCTTAGAGGGGACTAGCGCCTACAATGAGCAGTTCTTC
TRBV25-1	.	TRBD1	TRBJ2-5	14	CASSRRGGEETQYF	TGTGCCAGCAGCAGACGAGGGGGCGAAGAGACCCAGTACTTC
TRBV3-1/TRBV3-2	.	.	TRBJ1-6	13	CASSPKRNSPLHF	TGTGCCAGCAGCCCAAAGAGGAATTCACCCCTCCACTTT
TRBV27	.	.	TRBJ1-1	15	CASSLYLTVMTEAFF	TGTGCCAGCAGTTTATACCTGACAGTGATGACTGAAGCTTTCTTT
TRBV4-1	.	.	TRBJ1-5	14	CASSQDEGVQPQHF	TGCGCCAGCAGCCAAGATGAAGGGGTTCAGCCCCAGCATTTT